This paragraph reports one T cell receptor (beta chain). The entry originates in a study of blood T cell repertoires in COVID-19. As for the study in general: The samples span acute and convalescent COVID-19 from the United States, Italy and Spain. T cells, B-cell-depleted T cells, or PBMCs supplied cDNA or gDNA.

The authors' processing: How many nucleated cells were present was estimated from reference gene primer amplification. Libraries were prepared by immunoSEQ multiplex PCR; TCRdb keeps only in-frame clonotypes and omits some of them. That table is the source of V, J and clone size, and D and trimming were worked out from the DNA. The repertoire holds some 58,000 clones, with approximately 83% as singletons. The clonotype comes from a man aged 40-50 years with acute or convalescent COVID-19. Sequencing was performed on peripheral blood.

Here the CDR3 DNA reads TGTGCCAGCAGTATATCAGGGGGGACCGGGGAGCTGTTTTTT. Residues: CASSISGGTGELFF. This chain joins TRBV25-1 and TRBJ2-2; a possible D gene is TRBD1 (7 bases). V was trimmed by 5 bases and J by 5 bases, leaving 12 bases between them. The CDR3 totals 14 residues. Germline CDR1 is MGHDK and CDR2 is SYGVNS.